A selection of T cell receptor beta chains follows, all from one sample in a study of T cell repertoires in cytomegalovirus infection. These TCRs are of unknown antigen specificity. Each CDR3 protein gets one entry after TCRdb re-called the reads with MiXCR. The data show approximately 470,000 distinct CDR3 sequences, about 39% seen once. The material was cultured PBMCs, obtained from culture after CMV antigen stimulation. Receptors were obtained from a human donor in good health (CMV status not recorded). Some clones in this sample may be carry-over from other donors' samples. CDR3s include the opening cysteine and the closing phenylalanine or tryptophan. D genes are given only for firm matches. Clone size appears in some rows only: once, few, many, or a class for an expanded clone.

>TRBJ2-1|NA|NA|TRBV9
CASSALWTEQFF
TGTGCCAGCAGCGCCCTCTGGACTGAGCAGTTCTTC
>TRBJ1-5|few|NA|TRBV6-2/TRBV6-3
CASSRDRNQPQHF
TGTGCCAGCAGTCGAGACAGAAATCAGCCCCAGCATTTT
>TRBJ2-1|NA|NA|TRBV12-3/TRBV12-4
CASSLLAEANEQFF
TGTGCCAGCAGTTTATTAGCGGAGGCCAATGAGCAGTTCTTC
>TRBJ1-2|NA|TRBD1|TRBV7-2
CVSRTGALGYGYTF
TGTGTCAGCCGCACAGGGGCCCTAGGCTATGGCTACACCTTC
>TRBJ2-7|NA|NA|TRBV7-6
CASSLGVGVSLYEQYF
TGTGCCAGCAGCTTAGGGGTCGGGGTCTCCCTCTACGAGCAGTACTTC
>TRBJ1-3|NA|TRBD1|TRBV6-5
CASSYSIRDSPYPIYF
TGTGCCAGCAGTTACTCCATCCGGGACAGCCCCTATCCTATATATTTT
>TRBJ2-3|NA|NA|TRBV11-2
CASSRLGGDTQYF
TGTGCCAGCAGCCGTCTCGGCGGAGATACGCAGTATTTT
>TRBJ2-1|few|NA|TRBV6-1
CASSGAESSYNEQFF
TGTGCCAGCAGTGGAGCGGAAAGCTCCTACAATGAGCAGTTCTTC
>TRBJ2-3|few|NA|TRBV7-8
CASTLVGGRTQYF
TGTGCCAGCACCTTGGTCGGGGGGCGTACGCAGTATTTT
>TRBJ2-3|few|TRBD2|TRBV6-1
CASSPSRASRGGGTDTQYF
TGTGCCAGCAGTCCGAGTAGGGCTAGTCGGGGGGGCGGCACAGATACGCAGTATTTT
>TRBJ2-5|few|TRBD2|TRBV12-3/TRBV12-4
CASSSGRARETQYF
TGTGCCAGCTCGAGCGGGAGGGCTAGAGAGACCCAGTACTTC
>TRBJ2-6|few|NA|TRBV4-1
CASSQDRVDNVLTF
TGCGCCAGCAGCCAAGACCGGGTTGACAACGTCCTGACTTTC
>TRBJ1-6|NA|NA|TRBV5-1
CASSLVARDNSPLHF
TGCGCCAGCAGCTTGGTTGCACGGGATAATTCACCCCTCCACTTT
>TRBJ1-6|NA|TRBD1|TRBV7-2
CASSLGTGINSPLHF
TGTGCCAGCAGCTTAGGGACAGGAATTAATTCACCCCTCCACTTT
>TRBJ2-7|NA|NA|TRBV4-1
CASSQVSVRATYEQYF
TGCGCCAGCAGCCAAGTATCGGTCAGGGCCACGTACGAGCAGTACTTC
>TRBJ1-6|NA|NA|TRBV20-1
CSERPIAGNSPLHF
TGCAGTGAAAGGCCTATCGCGGGCAATTCACCCCTCCACTTT
>TRBJ2-5|few|NA|TRBV7-8
CASSRQLQETQYF
TGTGCCAGCAGTAGACAGTTACAAGAGACCCAGTACTTC
>TRBJ2-1|NA|NA|TRBV12-3/TRBV12-4
CASSGGNAGNEQFF
TGTGCCAGCAGTGGGGGGAATGCGGGGAATGAGCAGTTCTTC
>TRBJ1-5|few|NA|TRBV6-2/TRBV6-3
CASTRSVGVNNQPQHF
TGTGCCAGCACGCGATCGGTAGGCGTGAACAATCAGCCCCAGCATTTT
>TRBJ1-1|NA|NA|TRBV6-1
CASSEMAANTEAFF
TGTGCCAGCAGTGAAATGGCAGCGAACACTGAAGCTTTCTTT
>TRBJ1-6|few|NA|TRBV7-6
CASSEGPYNSPLHF
TGTGCCAGCAGTGAGGGCCCTTATAATTCACCCCTCCACTTT
>TRBJ2-2|NA|NA|TRBV5-1
CASSPFAPNTGELFF
TGCGCCAGCAGCCCCTTCGCGCCCAACACCGGGGAGCTGTTTTTT
>TRBJ2-3|NA|NA|TRBV11-2
CASSPRRPPDTQYF
TGTGCCAGCAGCCCTCGGAGGCCCCCAGATACGCAGTATTTT
>TRBJ2-1|NA|TRBD1|TRBV7-2
CASSRPGTGINEQFF
TGTGCCAGCAGCCGTCCCGGGACAGGGATCAATGAGCAGTTCTTC
>TRBJ2-2|few|TRBD2|TRBV7-2
CASSKLAGNTGELFF
TGTGCCAGCAGCAAGCTAGCGGGGAACACCGGGGAGCTGTTTTTT
>TRBJ1-6|NA|NA|TRBV4-1
CASSQSGSPLHF
TGCGCCAGCAGCCAAAGTGGTTCACCCCTCCACTTT